Following are 25 T cell receptor beta chains from one sample sequenced in a study of human T cells and chemical hapten exposure. Time point denoted: pre-sensitization, week 0. Treatment: therapeutic diphenylcyclopropenone sensitization with weekly scalp DPC. TCRdb fed the RACE reads into MiXCR, producing one record per CDR3 protein. Among about 90,000 distinct CDR3 sequences, about 9% were seen once, and the ten largest hold 2.5% to 3%. The input for sequencing was whole blood, taken in connection with sensitization to the hapten diphenylcyclopropenone (DPC). Receptors were obtained from a man between 35 and 55 years old with alopecia areata. Some clones in this sample may be carry-over from other donors' samples.

Points on this clonotype: The junction departs from the called germline gene at one end, perhaps through a read error. The chain employs TRBV6-5 and TRBJ1-5; possible D gene TRBD1, 5 bases. Germline CDR1 and CDR2: MNHEY and SVGAGI. The CDR3 consists of 13 residues. The CDR3 protein is CATRADSNQHQNF. CDR3 coding DNA: TGTGCCACCAGGGCAGATAGCAATCAGCACCAGAATTTT.

With respect to this clonotype: A single base separates this from a much larger clone, so it may be a read error. Since no conserved phenylalanine or tryptophan closes the CDR3, a read error is the likely cause. The gene calls are TRBV28 and TRBJ2-7, with D perhaps matching TRBD1 (7 bases). CDR1 and CDR2 (germline): MDHEN, SYDVKM. The CDR3 length is 14 residues. V lost 5 bases and J lost 2, with 13 bases in between. The CDR3 coding sequence is TGTGCCAGCAGTCTAGGAGGGGGCACCTACGAGCAGTACCTC. This codes for CASSLGGGTYEQYL.

This clonotype turned up a few times. V gene TRBV7-9 combines with J gene TRBJ2-3; D is unclear. The V end was cut by 8 bases, the J end by 3 bases, with 12 bases between. Germline V gives CDR1 SEHNR, CDR2 FQNEAQ (reference sequence). This CDR3 region has 13 residues. Here the CDR3 DNA reads TGTGCCAGCGGAATCAGCAGTACAGATACGCAGTATTTT. Its translation: CASGISSTDTQYF. Drawing the rest from reference TRBV7-9 and TRBJ2-3, the complete variable domain is DTGVSQNPRHKITKRGQNVTFRCDPISEHNRLYWYRQTLGQGPEFLTYFQNEAQLEKSRLLSDRFSAERPKGSFSTLEIQRTEQGDSAMYLCASGISSTDTQYFGPGTRLTVL.

The chain is built from TRBV24-1 and TRBJ1-3, with D possibly being TRBD1 (6 bases). This CDR3 spans 14 amino acids. From germline, CDR1 is KGHDR and CDR2 SFDVKD. V lost 7 bases and J lost 4, with 13 bases in between. CDR3: CATSQTGTGNTIYF. CDR3 nucleotides: TGTGCCACCAGCCAGACAGGTACCGGAAACACCATATATTTT.

The chain combines TRBV7-9 with TRBJ1-6; D remains unclear. The CDR3 runs to 14 residues. Trimming pared 2 bases from V and 5 bases from J, leaving 7 bases between. Germline V gene sequence: CDR1 SEHNR, CDR2 FQNEAQ (reference sequence). The CDR3 here is CASSLYSDNSPLHF. CDR3 bases: TGTGCCAGCAGCTTATACTCGGATAATTCACCCCTCCACTTT.

This clonotype came up many times. This chain connects TRBV7-2 to TRBJ2-3; D is uncertain. The CDR3 runs to 11 residues. Per germline, CDR1 SGHTA and CDR2 FQGNSA. V dropped 0 bases and J dropped 5 bases, with 0 bases sitting between them. The CDR3 sequence is CASSLADTQYF. The CDR3 region has the DNA TGTGCCAGCAGCTTAGCAGATACGCAGTATTTT.

This clonotype appeared a few times. Here the CDR3 reads CASSPRPGVNTGELFF. In DNA, the CDR3 is TGTGCCAGCAGCCCCCGCCCGGGGGTTAACACCGGGGAGCTGTTTTTT. The J gene is TRBJ2-2, the V gene TRBV14; a weak D match, TRBD2 (6 bases). The germline CDR1 and CDR2 sequences are SGHDN and FVKESK. There are 16 residues in the CDR3. V lost 4 bases and J 2 bases, leaving 14 bases between the germline ends.

This chain links TRBV30 with TRBJ2-7, with 8 bases aligning to TRBD1. The CDR3 is 12 amino acids. Germline values: CDR1 GTSNPN, CDR2 SVGIG (reference sequence). V lost 5 bases, J lost 2 bases, and 2 bases stayed unmatched. CDR3 bases: TGTGCCTGGGGGACAGGTGCCTACGAGCAGTACTTC. This sequence encodes CAWGTGAYEQYF.

This clonotype was recorded a few times. The chain employs TRBV29-1 and TRBJ1-4; D perhaps matches TRBD1 (5 bases). The CDR3 is 14 residues long. Per germline, CDR1 SQVTM and CDR2 ANQGSEA. The V gene lost 4 bases and the J gene lost 8 bases, with 17 bases spanning the gap. The CDR3 region is CSVGQPGRREKLFF. The CDR3 DNA sequence: TGCAGCGTTGGTCAGCCAGGGAGGAGAGAAAAACTGTTTTTT.

This clonotype has more than one count but fewer than ten. J is TRBJ2-2 and V is TRBV7-2; TRBD2 matches at 9 bases. Per the germline V gene, CDR1 is SGHTA and CDR2 is FQGNSA. V trimming: 2 bases; J trimming: 6 bases; junction bases outside the gene matches: 28. This CDR3 region has 23 residues. The CDR3 DNA reads TGTGCCAGCAGCTTACGCCAGGTGGTAGCGGGAGTGGACCCCAGGACGTTCCCCGGGGAGCTGTTTTTT. It yields the protein CASSLRQVVAGVDPRTFPGELFF.

This clonotype was detected a few times. The V call is TRBV7-8, the J call TRBJ2-3; D is unclear. This CDR3 spans 15 amino acids. The V gene lost 5 bases and the J gene lost 2 bases, with 14 bases spanning the gap. Germline V gene data show CDR1 as SGHVS and CDR2 as FQNEAQ. CDR3 sequence: CASSVDFRPTDTQYF. The DNA of the CDR3 is TGTGCCAGCAGCGTCGACTTTAGACCCACAGATACGCAGTATTTT.

Only a few counts were recorded for this clonotype. This sequence joins TRBV29-1 and TRBJ1-2, with D unclear. Trimming shortened V by 3 bases and J by 2 bases, and 7 bases separated the two germline ends. The CDR3 has 12 residues. The germline gives CDR1 SQVTM, CDR2 ANQGSEA. The CDR3 spells CSVDPGNYGYTF. CDR3 in DNA: TGCAGCGTTGATCCGGGGAACTATGGCTACACCTTC.

This clonotype was recorded at least ten times. The chain employs TRBV6-1 and TRBJ1-1, with 9 bases that match TRBD1. V gave up 6 bases and J gave up 6 bases; unmatched junction bases: 5. This CDR3 comprises 13 residues. The germline V gene encodes CDR1 MNHNS and CDR2 SASEGT. CDR3 in DNA: TGTGCCAGCAGCCGGACAGGGGACGCTGAAGCTTTCTTT. Amino acid sequence: CASSRTGDAEAFF.

The CDR3 loop is CASRKWTGETDTQYF. CDR3 coding DNA: TGTGCCAGCCGGAAGTGGACAGGGGAAACAGATACGCAGTATTTT. The genes are TRBV12-3 or TRBV12-4 and TRBJ2-3, with TRBD1 identical over 9 bases. The V gene end was trimmed by 8 bases and the J gene end by 3 bases; junction bases not matched to a gene: 9. This CDR3 has 15 amino acids.

This clonotype occurred many times. The V and J genes are TRBV6-1 and TRBJ2-4; a possible D gene is TRBD1 (6 bases). Germline V gives CDR1 MNHNS, CDR2 SASEGT. CDR3 length equals 19 residues. The ends were cut back, 6 bases at V and 0 bases at J, with 24 bases in the middle. CDR3 protein: CASRSDSWPLVLAKNIQYF. The CDR3 DNA follows: TGTGCCAGCAGGTCGGACAGTTGGCCTCTCGTACTAGCCAAAAACATTCAGTACTTC.

This clonotype was counted at least ten times. The chain combines TRBV15 with TRBJ2-2; D gene unclear. The CDR3 contains 14 residues. V was cut by 1 base and J by 3 bases, with 6 bases left in between. Per germline, CDR1 LNHNV and CDR2 YYDKDF (reference sequence). The CDR3 nucleotides read TGTGCCACCAGCAGAGTGAGATACACCGGGGAGCTGTTTTTT. Translated, it gives CATSRVRYTGELFF.

This clonotype was picked up a small number of times. This chain's CDR3 is CANGAQAVDTQYF. DNA of the CDR3: TGCGCCAACGGGGCCCAGGCGGTAGATACGCAGTATTTT. V usage is TRBV5-1 and J usage is TRBJ2-3; D possibly uses TRBD1 or TRBD2 (5 bases each). Trimming left V 9 bases short and J 5 bases short, with 16 bases between. Germline V gene sequence: CDR1 SGHRS, CDR2 YFSETQ. The CDR3 loop spans 13 amino acids.

This clonotype showed up just a few times. V and J are TRBV7-2 and TRBJ1-1; 7 bases map to TRBD1. Germline assignment: CDR1 SGHTA and CDR2 FQGNSA. The CDR3 consists of 15 residues. The V segment lost 5 bases and the J segment 7 bases; nucleotides outside the gene matches: 13. The CDR3 region has the DNA TGTGCCAGCAGCCTCACTGACAGGGTGTTAGGTGAAGCTTTCTTT. Translating gives CASSLTDRVLGEAFF.

The chain has TRBV20-1 and TRBJ2-3, with D possibly matching TRBD2 (6 bases). Germline V gives CDR1 DFQATT, CDR2 SNEGSKA (reference sequence). The CDR3 sequence is 14 residues long. The V end was cut by 3 bases, the J end by 4 bases, with 14 bases between. The DNA for the CDR3 is TGCAGTGCTAGTCCCGGAGGAGGGTCAGATACGCAGTATTTT. Amino acid sequence: CSASPGGGSDTQYF.

At least ten counts were recorded for this clonotype. At one of its ends the junction is not consistent with the germline gene, which may arise from a read error. CDR3 residues: CATSLLGSNQPQHF. The CDR3 DNA reads as TGTGCCACCAGTTTATTAGGCAGCAATCAGCCCCAGCATTTT. The V gene is TRBV28, the J gene TRBJ1-5; no definite D call. Germline V gene data show CDR1 as MDHEN and CDR2 as SYDVKM. The CDR3 is 14 residues long.

This chain uses TRBV20-1 with TRBJ2-3, with 10 bases aligning to TRBD2. J lost 2 bases, V lost 5 bases, and 7 bases had no gene match. Germline loops: CDR1 DFQATT, CDR2 SNEGSKA (reference sequence). CDR3 length: 15 residues. The CDR3 here is CSAARAGGITDTQYF. The CDR3 nucleotides read TGCAGTGCTGCGAGAGCGGGAGGGATCACAGATACGCAGTATTTT.

This clonotype was seen a handful of times. The rearrangement links TRBV20-1 to TRBJ1-6, with a possible D match to TRBD1 (6 bases). Per germline, CDR1 DFQATT and CDR2 SNEGSKA (reference sequence). This CDR3 is 16 amino acids long. With 0 bases removed from V and 5 bases from J, the gap between germline ends came to 14 bases. This CDR3 is CSARDRQGKDNSPLHF. As DNA, the CDR3 is TGCAGTGCTAGAGATCGGCAGGGGAAGGATAATTCACCCCTCCACTTT.

This clonotype was detected many times. V is TRBV28 and J is TRBJ2-3; 10 bases fit TRBD2. CDR3 length: 15 residues. CDR1 and CDR2 from the germline V gene are MDHEN and SYDVKM. The ends lost 2 bases at V and 3 bases at J; junction bases unmatched: 2. The CDR3 DNA reads TGTGCCAGCAGTTTAAGTAGCGGGAGGACAGATACGCAGTATTTT. Amino acid sequence: CASSLSSGRTDTQYF.

This clonotype was seen more than once but under ten times. The genes are TRBV29-1 and TRBJ2-2, with D perhaps TRBD2 (5 bases). CDR1 is SQVTM and CDR2 is ANQGSEA in the germline V gene. V shed 7 bases and J shed 6 bases, with 18 bases lying between them. CDR3 length: 14 amino acids. The CDR3 sequence: CSARSSSLAGELFF. For the CDR3, the DNA is TGCAGCGCAAGGTCATCTAGCCTCGCCGGGGAGCTGTTTTTT.

This clonotype was observed many times. The chain has TRBV7-9 and TRBJ2-3; D is perhaps TRBD2 (5 bases). V gave up 0 bases and J gave up 4 bases, with 11 bases separating them. Germline assignment: CDR1 SEHNR and CDR2 FQNEAQ (reference sequence). This CDR3 comprises 15 residues. The CDR3: CASSLATSGADTQYF. In nucleotides, the CDR3 is TGTGCCAGCAGCTTAGCCACGTCCGGGGCAGATACGCAGTATTTT.